This TCR beta chain was sequenced in a study of Graves' ophthalmopathy and Graves' hyperthyroidism. Researchers took RNA transcripts and amplified TCR beta CDR3 regions from them. Scientists carried out first-round RT-PCR using HTBI primers and then a second-round multiplex PCR. TCRdb reprocessed the multiplex PCR reads via MiXCR and lists one record per CDR3 protein. The table includes around 1.1 million distinct CDR3 sequences, approximately 35% detected once. Study-wide points: Ophthalmopathy was separated from stable hyperthyroidism by a 13-signature model with about 86% sensitivity and approximately 81% specificity.

The trim removed 2 bases at V and 3 bases at J, leaving 8 bases unmatched. The germline gives CDR1 SQVTM, CDR2 ANQGSEA. The CDR3 covers 16 residues. Pregnant or lactating patients and those with other autoimmune diseases or uncontrolled infections were excluded. This clonotype was counted between two and nine times. The antigen is not known. This sequence was found in an adult man with Graves' hyperthyroidism. The chain uses TRBV29-1 and TRBJ1-1; 11 nucleotides line up with TRBD1. Sequenced material: peripheral blood or thyroid tissue (not recorded which). The CDR3 nucleotides are TGCAGCGTTGAACCGGACAGGGGGCAGGGAGACACTGAAGCTTTCTTT. Protein sequence: CSVEPDRGQGDTEAFF.